The present T cell receptor (beta chain) was sequenced within a study of CD4 T cells in relation to SARS-CoV-2 and coronaviruses. This CDR3 is 14 amino acids long. Trimming cost V 0 bases and J 5 bases, with 11 bases left between them. Germline CDR1 and CDR2: SGHRS and YFSETQ. In the case of this clone: What it recognizes is unknown.

The data were produced by immunoSEQ multiplex PCR, yet TCRdb's version contains in-frame clones alone and is incomplete. Of 20,000 to 25,000 clones detected, 74% appear once; the ten largest clones hold roughly 12%. Before the COVID-19 pandemic, during about 2011-2019, CD4+ T cells were taken from unexposed donors. After ten to eleven days of culture, CD4+ T cells were isolated. The chain employs TRBV5-1 and TRBJ1-1; D might be TRBD1 (6 bases). The sequenced sample was CD4+ T cells from PBMCs, cultured in vitro. This receptor was obtained from a human donor in good health. The CDR3 sequence: CASSLARQGTEAFF. Written as DNA, the CDR3 is TGCGCCAGCAGCTTGGCTCGGCAGGGGACTGAAGCTTTCTTT.